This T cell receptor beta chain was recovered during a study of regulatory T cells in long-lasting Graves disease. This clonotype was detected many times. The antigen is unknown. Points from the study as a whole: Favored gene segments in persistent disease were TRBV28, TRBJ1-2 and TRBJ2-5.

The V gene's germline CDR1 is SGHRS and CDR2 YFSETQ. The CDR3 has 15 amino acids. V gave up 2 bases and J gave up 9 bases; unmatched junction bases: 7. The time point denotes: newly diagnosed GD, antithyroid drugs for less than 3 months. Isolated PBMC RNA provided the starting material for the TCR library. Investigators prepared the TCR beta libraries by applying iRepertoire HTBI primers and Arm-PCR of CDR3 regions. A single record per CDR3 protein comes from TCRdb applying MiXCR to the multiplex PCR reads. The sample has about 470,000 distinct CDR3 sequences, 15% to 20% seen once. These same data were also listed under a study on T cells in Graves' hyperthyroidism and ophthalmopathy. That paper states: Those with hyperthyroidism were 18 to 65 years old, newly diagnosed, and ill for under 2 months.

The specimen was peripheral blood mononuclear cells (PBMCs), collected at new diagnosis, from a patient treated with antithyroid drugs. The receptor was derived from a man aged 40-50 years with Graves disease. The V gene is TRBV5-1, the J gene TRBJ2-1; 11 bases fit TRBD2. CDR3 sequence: CASSLTSGGGGEQFF. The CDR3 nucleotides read TGCGCCAGCAGCTTAACTAGCGGGGGAGGTGGTGAGCAGTTCTTC.